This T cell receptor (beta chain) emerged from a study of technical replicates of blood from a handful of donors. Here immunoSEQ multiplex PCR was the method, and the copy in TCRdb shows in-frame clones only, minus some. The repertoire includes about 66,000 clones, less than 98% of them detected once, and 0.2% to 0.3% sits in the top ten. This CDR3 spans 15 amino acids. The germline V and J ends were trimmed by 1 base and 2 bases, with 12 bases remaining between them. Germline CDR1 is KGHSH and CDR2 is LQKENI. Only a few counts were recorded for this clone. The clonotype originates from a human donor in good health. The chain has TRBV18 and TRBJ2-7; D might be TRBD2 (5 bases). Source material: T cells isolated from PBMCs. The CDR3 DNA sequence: TGTGCCAGCTCACCACAAGGAGGTGGTACCTACGAGCAGTACTTC. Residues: CASSPQGGGTYEQYF.